This paragraph covers one T cell receptor beta chain sequence. Its antigen is still unknown. The data were obtained in a study of T cell responses to AZD1222 COVID-19 vaccine. Regarding the study as a whole: Epitopes outside B.1.351 and B.1.1.7 mutated regions reportedly drew nearly half of spike TCRs.

The CDR3 length is 12 residues. V was trimmed by 3 bases and J by 6 bases, leaving 8 bases between them. The data were produced by immunoSEQ multiplex PCR, yet TCRdb's version contains in-frame clones alone and is incomplete. Of roughly 120,000 clones listed, less than 95% are singletons. The clonotype was recovered from an adult in good health. Here the sequenced sample was peripheral blood, taken on day 0 of AZD1222 vaccination. This chain links TRBV12-3 or TRBV12-4 with TRBJ1-1, with a weak D call TRBD1 (5 bases). The CDR3 nucleotides read TGTGCCAGCAGTTTCGCCAGGGCTGAAGCTTTCTTT. It codes for CASSFARAEAFF.